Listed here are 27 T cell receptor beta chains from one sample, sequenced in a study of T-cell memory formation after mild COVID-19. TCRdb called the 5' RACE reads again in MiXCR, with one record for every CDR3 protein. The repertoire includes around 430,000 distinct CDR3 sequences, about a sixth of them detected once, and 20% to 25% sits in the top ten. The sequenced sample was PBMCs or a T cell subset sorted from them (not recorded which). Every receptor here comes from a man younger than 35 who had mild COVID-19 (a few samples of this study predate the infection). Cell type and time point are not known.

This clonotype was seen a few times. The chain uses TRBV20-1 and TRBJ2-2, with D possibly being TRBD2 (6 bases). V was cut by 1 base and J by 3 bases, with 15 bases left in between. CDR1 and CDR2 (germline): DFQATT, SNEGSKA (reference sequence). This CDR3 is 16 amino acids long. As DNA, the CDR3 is TGCAGTGCTAGAGTCTGGAGGGCAGGTGACACCGGGGAGCTGTTTTTT. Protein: CSARVWRAGDTGELFF.

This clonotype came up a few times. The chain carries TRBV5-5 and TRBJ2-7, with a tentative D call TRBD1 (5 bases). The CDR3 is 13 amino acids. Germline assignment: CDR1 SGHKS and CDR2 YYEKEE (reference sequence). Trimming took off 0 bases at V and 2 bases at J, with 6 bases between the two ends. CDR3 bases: TGTGCCAGCAGCTTGGCAGGGCCCTACGAGCAGTACGTC. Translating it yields CASSLAGPYEQYV.

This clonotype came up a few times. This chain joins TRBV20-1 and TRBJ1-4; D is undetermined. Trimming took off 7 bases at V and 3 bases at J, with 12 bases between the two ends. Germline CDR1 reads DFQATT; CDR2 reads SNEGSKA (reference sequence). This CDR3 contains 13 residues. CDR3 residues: CSGIGAANEKLFF. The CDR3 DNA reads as TGCAGTGGTATTGGCGCGGCTAATGAAAAACTGTTTTTT.

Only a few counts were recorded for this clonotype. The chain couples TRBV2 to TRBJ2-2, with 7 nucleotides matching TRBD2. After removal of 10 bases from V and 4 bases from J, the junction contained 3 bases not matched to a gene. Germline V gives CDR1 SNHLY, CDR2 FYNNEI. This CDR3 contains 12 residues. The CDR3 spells CAIRGGTGELFF. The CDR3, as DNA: TGTGCCATCCGCGGGGGCACCGGGGAGCTGTTTTTT.

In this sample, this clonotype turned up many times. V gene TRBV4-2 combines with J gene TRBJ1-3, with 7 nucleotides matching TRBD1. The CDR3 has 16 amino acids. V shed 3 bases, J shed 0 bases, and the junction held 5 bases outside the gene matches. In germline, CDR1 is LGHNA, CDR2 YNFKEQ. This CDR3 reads CASSHRDSPSGNTIYF. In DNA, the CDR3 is TGTGCCAGCAGCCACCGGGACAGCCCCTCTGGAAACACCATATATTTT.

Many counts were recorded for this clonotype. CDR3 DNA sequence: TGCGCCAGCGGGAGGGACGGACCTAATGAAAAACTGTTTTTT. It yields the protein CASGRDGPNEKLFF. This chain joins TRBV5-1 and TRBJ1-4; a weak D match, TRBD1 (5 bases). The CDR3 is made up of 14 amino acids. Trimming cost V 7 bases and J 3 bases, with 13 bases left between them. Germline V CDR1 and CDR2: SGHRS, YFSETQ.

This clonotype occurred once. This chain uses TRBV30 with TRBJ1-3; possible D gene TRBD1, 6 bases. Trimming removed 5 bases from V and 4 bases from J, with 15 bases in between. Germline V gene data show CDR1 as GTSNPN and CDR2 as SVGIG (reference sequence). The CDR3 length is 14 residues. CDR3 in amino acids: CAWAGGQFGNTIYF. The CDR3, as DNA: TGTGCCTGGGCCGGAGGACAGTTCGGAAACACCATATATTTT. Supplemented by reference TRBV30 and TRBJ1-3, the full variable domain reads SQTIHQWPATLVQPVGSPLSLECTVEGTSNPNLYWYRQAAGRGLQLLFYSVGIGQISSEVPQNLSASRPQDRQFILSSKKLLLSDSGFYLCAWAGGQFGNTIYFGEGSWLTVV.

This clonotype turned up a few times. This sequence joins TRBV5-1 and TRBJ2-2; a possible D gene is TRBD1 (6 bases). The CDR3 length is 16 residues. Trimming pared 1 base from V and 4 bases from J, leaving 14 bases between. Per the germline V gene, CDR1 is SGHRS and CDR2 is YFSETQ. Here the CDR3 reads CASSLQGQTSTGELFF. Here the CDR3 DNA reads TGCGCCAGCAGCTTGCAAGGACAGACATCCACCGGGGAGCTGTTTTTT.

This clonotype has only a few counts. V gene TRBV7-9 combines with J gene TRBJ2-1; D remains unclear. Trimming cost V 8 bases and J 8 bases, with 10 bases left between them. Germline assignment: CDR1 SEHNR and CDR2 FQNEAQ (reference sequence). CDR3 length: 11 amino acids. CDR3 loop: CASFLGHEQFF. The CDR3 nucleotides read TGTGCCAGCTTCCTGGGCCATGAGCAGTTCTTC.

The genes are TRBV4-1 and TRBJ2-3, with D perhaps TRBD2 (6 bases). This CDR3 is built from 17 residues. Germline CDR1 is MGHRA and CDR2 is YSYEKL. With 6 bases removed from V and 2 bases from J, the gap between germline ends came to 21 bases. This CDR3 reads CASSKQMTGLDTDTQYF. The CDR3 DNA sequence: TGCGCCAGCAGTAAACAAATGACGGGACTTGACACAGATACGCAGTATTTT.

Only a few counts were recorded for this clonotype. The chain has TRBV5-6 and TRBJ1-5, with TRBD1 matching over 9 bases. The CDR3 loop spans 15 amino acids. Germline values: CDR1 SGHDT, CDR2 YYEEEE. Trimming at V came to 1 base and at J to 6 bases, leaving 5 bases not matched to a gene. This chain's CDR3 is CASSLWGQGSQPQHF. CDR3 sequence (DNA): TGTGCCAGCAGCTTGTGGGGACAGGGCAGTCAGCCCCAGCATTTT. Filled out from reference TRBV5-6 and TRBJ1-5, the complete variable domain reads DAGVTQSPTHLIKTRGQQVTLRCSPKSGHDTVSWYQQALGQGPQFIFQYYEEEERQRGNFPDRFSGHQFPNYSSELNVNALLLGDSALYLCASSLWGQGSQPQHFGDGTRLSIL.

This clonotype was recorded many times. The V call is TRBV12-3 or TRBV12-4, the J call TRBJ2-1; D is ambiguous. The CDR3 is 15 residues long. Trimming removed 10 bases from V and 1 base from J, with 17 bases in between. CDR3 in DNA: TGTGCCACCTCCCCGGCGGCCGTATCCTACAATGAGCAGTTCTTC. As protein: CATSPAAVSYNEQFF.

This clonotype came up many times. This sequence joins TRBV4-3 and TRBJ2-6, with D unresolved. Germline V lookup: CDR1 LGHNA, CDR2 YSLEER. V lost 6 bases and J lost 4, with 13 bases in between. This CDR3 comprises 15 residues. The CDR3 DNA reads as TGCGCCAGCAGTGTCAGGCCGTTGGGGGCCAACGTCCTGACTTTC. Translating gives CASSVRPLGANVLTF.

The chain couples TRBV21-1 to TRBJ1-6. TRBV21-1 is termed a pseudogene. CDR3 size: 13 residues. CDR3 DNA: TGTGCCAGCAGCAAGATGACGGTTTCATCCCTCCACTTT. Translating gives CASSKMTVSSLHF.

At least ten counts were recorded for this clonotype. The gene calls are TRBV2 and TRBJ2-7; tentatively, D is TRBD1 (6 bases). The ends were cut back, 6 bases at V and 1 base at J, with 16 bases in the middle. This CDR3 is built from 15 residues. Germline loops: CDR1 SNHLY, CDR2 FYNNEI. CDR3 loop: CASSPTGFGSYEQYV. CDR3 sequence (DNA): TGTGCCAGCAGCCCCACAGGGTTCGGGTCCTACGAGCAGTACGTC.

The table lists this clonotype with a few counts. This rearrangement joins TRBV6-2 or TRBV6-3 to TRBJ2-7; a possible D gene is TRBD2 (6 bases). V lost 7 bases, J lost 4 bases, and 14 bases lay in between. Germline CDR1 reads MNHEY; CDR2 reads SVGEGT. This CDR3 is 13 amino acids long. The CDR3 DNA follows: TGTGCCAGCAACCGAGCGGGCGGTTACGAGCAGTACGTC. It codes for CASNRAGGYEQYV.

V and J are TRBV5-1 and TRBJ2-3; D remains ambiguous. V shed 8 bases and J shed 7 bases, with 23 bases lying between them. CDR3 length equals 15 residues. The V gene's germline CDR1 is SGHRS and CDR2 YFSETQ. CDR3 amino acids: CASSPAVFTENTQYF. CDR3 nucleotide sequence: TGCGCCAGTAGCCCAGCAGTGTTCACCGAAAATACGCAGTATTTT.

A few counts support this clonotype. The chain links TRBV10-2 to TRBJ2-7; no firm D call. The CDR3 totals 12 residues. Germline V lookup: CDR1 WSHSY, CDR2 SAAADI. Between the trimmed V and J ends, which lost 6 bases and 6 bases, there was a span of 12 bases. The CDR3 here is CASSGTSLEQYF. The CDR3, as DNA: TGCGCCAGCAGCGGAACATCCCTCGAGCAGTACTTC.

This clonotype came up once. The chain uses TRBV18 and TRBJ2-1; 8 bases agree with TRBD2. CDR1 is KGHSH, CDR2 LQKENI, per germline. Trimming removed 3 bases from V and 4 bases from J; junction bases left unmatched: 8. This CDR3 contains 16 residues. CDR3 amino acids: CASSPFPSGGYNEQFF. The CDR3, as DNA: TGTGCCAGCTCACCGTTCCCCAGCGGGGGTTACAATGAGCAGTTCTTC.

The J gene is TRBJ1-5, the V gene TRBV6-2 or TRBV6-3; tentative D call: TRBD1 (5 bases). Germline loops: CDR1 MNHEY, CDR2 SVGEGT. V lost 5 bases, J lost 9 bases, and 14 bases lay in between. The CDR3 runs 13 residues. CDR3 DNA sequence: TGTGCCAGCAGTCACACCGGGGCTAGGCCCCAGCATTTT. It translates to CASSHTGARPQHF.

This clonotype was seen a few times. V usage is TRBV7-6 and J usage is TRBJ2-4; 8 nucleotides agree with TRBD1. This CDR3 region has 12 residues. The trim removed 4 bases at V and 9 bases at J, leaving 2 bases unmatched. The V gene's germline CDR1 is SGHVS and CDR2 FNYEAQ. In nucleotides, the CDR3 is TGTGCCAGCAGCTCGGGGACAGGCATTCAGTACTTC. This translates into CASSSGTGIQYF.

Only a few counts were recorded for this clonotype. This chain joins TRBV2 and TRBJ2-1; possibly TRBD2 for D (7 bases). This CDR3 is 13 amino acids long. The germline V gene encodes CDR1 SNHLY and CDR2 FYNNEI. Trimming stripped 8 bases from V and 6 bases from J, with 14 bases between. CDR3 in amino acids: CASSGGTGNEQFF. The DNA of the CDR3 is TGTGCCAGCTCGGGGGGCACGGGCAATGAGCAGTTCTTC.

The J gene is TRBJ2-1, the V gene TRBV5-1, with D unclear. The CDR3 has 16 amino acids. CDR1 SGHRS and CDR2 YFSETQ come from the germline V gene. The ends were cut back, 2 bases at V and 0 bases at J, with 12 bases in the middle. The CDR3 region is CASSFGQRSSYNEQFF. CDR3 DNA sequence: TGCGCCAGCAGCTTCGGCCAAAGAAGCTCCTACAATGAGCAGTTCTTC.

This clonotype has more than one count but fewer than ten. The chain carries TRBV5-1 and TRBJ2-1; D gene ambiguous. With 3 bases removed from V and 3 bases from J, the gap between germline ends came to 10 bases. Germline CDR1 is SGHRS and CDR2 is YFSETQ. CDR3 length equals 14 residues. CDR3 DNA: TGCGCCAGCAGCTACTCTGGCTACTACAATGAGCAGTTCTTC. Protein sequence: CASSYSGYYNEQFF.

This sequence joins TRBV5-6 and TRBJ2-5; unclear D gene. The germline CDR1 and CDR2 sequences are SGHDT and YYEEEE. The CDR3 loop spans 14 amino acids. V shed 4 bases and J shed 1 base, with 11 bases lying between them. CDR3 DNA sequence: TGTGCCAGCAGCGCGACTCAACTCCAAGAGACCCAGTACTTC. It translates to CASSATQLQETQYF.

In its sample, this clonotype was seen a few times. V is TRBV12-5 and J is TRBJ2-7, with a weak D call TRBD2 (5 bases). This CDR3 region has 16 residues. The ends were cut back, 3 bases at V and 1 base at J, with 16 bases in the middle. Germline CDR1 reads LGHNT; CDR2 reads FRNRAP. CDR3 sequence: CASGFEGFSWSYEQYV. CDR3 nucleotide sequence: TGTGCTAGTGGTTTCGAGGGTTTCTCTTGGTCCTACGAGCAGTACGTC.

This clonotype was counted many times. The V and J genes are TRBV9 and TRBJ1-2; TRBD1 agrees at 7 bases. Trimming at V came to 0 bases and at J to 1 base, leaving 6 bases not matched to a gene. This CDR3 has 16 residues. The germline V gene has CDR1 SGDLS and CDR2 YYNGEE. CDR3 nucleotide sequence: TGTGCCAGCAGCGTAGCTACGCCAGGGGGTAACTATGGCTACACCTTC. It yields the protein CASSVATPGGNYGYTF.